These 25 T cell receptor beta chains were sequenced from one sample in a study of identical twins. TCRdb independently ran MiXCR on the 5' RACE reads; one entry per CDR3 protein. Of 700,000 to 950,000 distinct CDR3 sequences in the sample, about 12% are singletons; the top ten hold around 1.6%. These data also formed part of another study, on yellow fever vaccine responses in identical twins.

The source material was PBMCs. These receptors were obtained from a woman between 18 and 29 years old in good health.

This rearrangement joins TRBV27 to TRBJ1-3, with D uncertain. Germline values: CDR1 MNHEY, CDR2 SMNVEV (reference sequence). The CDR3 has 16 residues. V was clipped by 0 bases and J by 3 bases, with 12 bases between them. The CDR3 loop reads CASSLSRGAGGNTIYF. In nucleotides, the CDR3 is TGTGCCAGCAGTTTATCGCGGGGAGCGGGTGGAAACACCATATATTTT.

This clonotype occurred many times. The chain joins TRBV29-1 to TRBJ2-7, with 8 bases aligning to TRBD1. The CDR3 contains 16 residues. CDR1 is SQVTM and CDR2 is ANQGSEA in the germline V gene. Trimming took 0 bases from V and 0 from J; bases not matched to a gene: 7. CDR3 sequence reads: CSVEDPRQGSSYEQYF. The CDR3 coding sequence is TGCAGCGTTGAAGACCCAAGACAGGGGAGCTCCTACGAGCAGTACTTC.

This clonotype was picked up a small number of times. The CDR3 DNA sequence: TGTGCCAGCAGCGTCTCCTTCCATGAGCAGTTCTTC. It yields the protein CASSVSFHEQFF. V usage is TRBV9 and J usage is TRBJ2-1; D is unresolved. V was pared by 2 bases and J by 8 bases, with 8 bases between. Germline V gives CDR1 SGDLS, CDR2 YYNGEE. The CDR3 length is 12 residues.

This clonotype showed up just a few times. V and J are TRBV12-3 or TRBV12-4 and TRBJ2-1, with 7 bases matching TRBD1. Unmatched junction bases numbered 7, after V lost 5 bases and J lost 9 bases. This CDR3 has 13 amino acids. CDR3 in amino acids: CASSPTGSTEQFF. The CDR3 DNA is TGTGCCAGCAGTCCGACAGGGTCTACTGAGCAGTTCTTC.

There are a few counts of this clonotype. The V and J genes are TRBV12-3 or TRBV12-4 and TRBJ1-1; D gene ambiguous. V lost 10 bases to trimming and J lost 4 bases, with 19 bases between them. CDR3 size: 14 residues. The CDR3: CAISNLGVATEAFF. CDR3 nucleotide sequence: TGTGCCATCTCTAATCTCGGAGTGGCCACTGAAGCTTTCTTT.

This clonotype was seen a handful of times. V gene TRBV27 combines with J gene TRBJ1-6; no reliable D call. CDR1 and CDR2 from the germline V gene are MNHEY and SMNVEV (reference sequence). The CDR3 length is 18 residues. Trimming left V 2 bases short and J 7 bases short, with 21 bases between. The CDR3 DNA reads as TGTGCCAGCAGTTTACTCCGTGGGGTTCAAGTGGGAAATTCACCCCTCCACTTT. Its translation is CASSLLRGVQVGNSPLHF.

V and J are TRBV5-5 and TRBJ2-5, with a possible D match to TRBD2 (5 bases). The CDR3 spans 16 residues. Trimming shortened V by 0 bases and J by 1 base, and 13 bases separated the two germline ends. Per the germline V gene, CDR1 is SGHKS and CDR2 is YYEKEE (reference sequence). CDR3 DNA: TGTGCCAGCAGCTTGGCGGTAGCGAGAAGCCAAGAGACCCAGTACTTC. This codes for CASSLAVARSQETQYF. The whole variable domain, filled in from reference TRBV5-5 and TRBJ2-5, reads DAGVTQSPTHLIKTRGQQVTLRCSPISGHKSVSWYQQVLGQGPQFIFQYYEKEERGRGNFPDRFSARQFPNYSSELNVNALLLGDSALYLCASSLAVARSQETQYFGPGTRLLVL.

This chain links TRBV29-1 with TRBJ2-7, with unresolved D. The germline V gene encodes CDR1 SQVTM and CDR2 ANQGSEA. The CDR3 extends over 12 amino acids. The germline V and J ends were trimmed by 0 bases and 3 bases, with 6 bases remaining between them. The CDR3 loop reads CSVEDRNYEQYF. The CDR3 nucleotides read TGCAGCGTTGAAGATCGAAACTACGAGCAGTACTTC.

This clonotype was found a few times. The chain carries TRBV6-1 and TRBJ2-1; D ambiguous. Germline V CDR1 and CDR2: MNHNS, SASEGT. The CDR3 extends over 13 amino acids. V was clipped by 8 bases and J by 9 bases, with 17 bases between them. CDR3 loop: CASAGRGGREQFF. As DNA, the CDR3 is TGTGCCAGCGCCGGGCGAGGCGGACGTGAGCAGTTCTTC.

The rearrangement uses TRBV11-1 and TRBJ2-3; 7 bases align to TRBD2. The CDR3 has 17 amino acids. From germline, CDR1 is SGHAT and CDR2 FQDESV (reference sequence). J was trimmed by 6 bases and V by 5 bases; bases with no gene match: 17. The CDR3 spells CASSPGAGVYQVDTQYF. The CDR3 region has the DNA TGTGCCAGCAGCCCCGGGGCGGGAGTATATCAGGTGGATACGCAGTATTTT.

This clonotype was seen more than once but under ten times. This sequence joins TRBV5-1 and TRBJ2-1; 8 positions match TRBD2. CDR1 SGHRS and CDR2 YFSETQ come from the germline V gene. The CDR3 length is 17 residues. After removal of 2 bases from V and 10 bases from J, the junction contained 17 bases not matched to a gene. CDR3 in DNA: TGCGCCAGCAGCTTCTCGGGGGGGCTACTAAACTCCCTGGAGCAGTTCTTC. It encodes CASSFSGGLLNSLEQFF.

This chain connects TRBV20-1 to TRBJ2-1; no reliable D call. The V end lost 0 bases, the J end lost 9 bases, and 6 bases lay between the germline ends. Germline assignment: CDR1 DFQATT and CDR2 SNEGSKA (reference sequence). This CDR3 region has 11 residues. CDR3 region: CSARDLSEQFF. In DNA form, the CDR3 reads TGCAGTGCTAGAGATCTCAGTGAGCAGTTCTTC.

This clonotype was seen many times. The chain recombines TRBV28 with TRBJ2-3, with a possible D match to TRBD2 (5 bases). The CDR3 extends over 14 amino acids. The germline gives CDR1 MDHEN, CDR2 SYDVKM. V lost 6 bases to trimming and J lost 0 bases, with 10 bases between them. CDR3: CASSSEVSTDTQYF. In nucleotides, the CDR3 is TGTGCCAGCAGCTCGGAGGTGAGCACAGATACGCAGTATTTT.

Ten or more counts support this clonotype. J is TRBJ2-2 and V is TRBV5-1, with D uncertain. The V gene lost 2 bases and the J gene lost 0 bases, with 5 bases spanning the gap. The CDR3 has 14 residues. Germline V gives CDR1 SGHRS, CDR2 YFSETQ. The CDR3 is CASSLRANTGELFF. CDR3 coding DNA: TGCGCCAGCAGCTTAAGGGCGAACACCGGGGAGCTGTTTTTT.

Many counts were recorded for this clonotype. The chain links TRBV6-1 to TRBJ1-1, with D hard to call. V lost 7 bases and J lost 1, with 13 bases in between. This CDR3 has 14 amino acids. Germline V gives CDR1 MNHNS, CDR2 SASEGT. CDR3 sequence reads: CASKDGVGNTEAFF. The CDR3 DNA follows: TGTGCCAGCAAGGACGGCGTGGGGAACACTGAAGCTTTCTTT.

The chain employs TRBV27 and TRBJ2-4, with TRBD2 matching 9 bases. CDR1 and CDR2 (germline): MNHEY, SMNVEV (reference sequence). Trimming took 5 bases from V and 8 from J; bases not matched to a gene: 10. This CDR3 comprises 15 residues. CDR3 nucleotide sequence: TGTGCCAGCAGTGGGGTGGCTAGCGGGATGGACATTCAGTACTTC. Its protein is CASSGVASGMDIQYF.

This clonotype was recorded a few times. The genes are TRBV5-1 and TRBJ2-5; D perhaps matches TRBD2 (5 bases). CDR3 length: 18 residues. From germline, CDR1 is SGHRS and CDR2 YFSETQ. V lost 0 bases to trimming and J lost 1 base, with 19 bases between them. The CDR3 reads CASSLAASPKRFQETQYF. CDR3 in DNA: TGCGCCAGCAGCTTGGCGGCTAGCCCCAAAAGATTCCAAGAGACCCAGTACTTC.

The chain is built from TRBV2 and TRBJ2-7; TRBD2 matches 8 bases. V lost 5 bases to trimming and J lost 3 bases; unmatched junction nucleotides: 15. CDR1 is SNHLY, CDR2 FYNNEI, per germline. The CDR3 is made up of 17 amino acids. Here the CDR3 reads CASSRVRLEGLVYEQYF. The CDR3 DNA reads TGTGCCAGCAGTCGGGTCCGCCTAGAGGGACTAGTCTACGAGCAGTACTTC.

This sequence joins TRBV11-2 and TRBJ2-7, with 9 bases fitting TRBD2. Germline trimming cut 1 base from V and 2 bases from J; bases unmatched to any gene: 6. Per the germline V gene, CDR1 is SGHAT and CDR2 is FQNNGV. The CDR3 is 16 amino acids. The CDR3 loop is CASSLGAGTSTYEQYF. DNA for the CDR3: TGTGCCAGCAGCTTAGGGGCCGGGACTAGCACCTACGAGCAGTACTTC.

CDR3 bases: TGCAGCGTCGGTGGCACTAACTATGGCTACACCTTC. Translating it yields CSVGGTNYGYTF. The V and J genes are TRBV29-1 and TRBJ1-2, with D uncertain. Trimming cost V 6 bases and J 0 bases, with 8 bases left between them. CDR3 length equals 12 residues. The germline V gene encodes CDR1 SQVTM and CDR2 ANQGSEA.

The chain employs TRBV5-6 and TRBJ1-1; possible D gene TRBD1, 6 bases. V was cut by 5 bases and J by 2 bases, with 22 bases left in between. The CDR3 runs 17 residues. The V gene's germline CDR1 is SGHDT and CDR2 YYEEEE. The CDR3 spells CASSKPFRGKTNTEAFF. The CDR3 DNA is TGTGCCAGCAGTAAACCATTCAGGGGAAAGACAAACACTGAAGCTTTCTTT. Filled out from reference TRBV5-6 and TRBJ1-1, the complete variable domain reads DAGVTQSPTHLIKTRGQQVTLRCSPKSGHDTVSWYQQALGQGPQFIFQYYEEEERQRGNFPDRFSGHQFPNYSSELNVNALLLGDSALYLCASSKPFRGKTNTEAFFGQGTRLTVV.

This clonotype was detected only a few times. This chain uses TRBV4-2 with TRBJ2-3; the D gene could be TRBD1 or TRBD2 (5 bases each). V lost 1 base to trimming and J lost 2 bases, with 16 bases between them. Germline V gene data show CDR1 as LGHNA and CDR2 as YNFKEQ. There are 17 residues in the CDR3. CDR3 protein: CASSQGSRDHYTDTQYF. CDR3 DNA: TGTGCCAGCAGCCAAGGAAGTCGGGACCATTACACAGATACGCAGTATTTT.

This clonotype was seen a few times. The chain combines TRBV28 with TRBJ2-1; no reliable D call. The V and J ends lost 3 bases and 8 bases respectively, with 11 bases between them. In germline, CDR1 is MDHEN, CDR2 SYDVKM. The CDR3 is made up of 13 amino acids. This CDR3 is CASSFRPADEQFF. The CDR3 bases are TGTGCCAGCAGTTTTCGTCCAGCCGATGAGCAGTTCTTC.

This clonotype has at least ten counts. This sequence joins TRBV12-3 or TRBV12-4 and TRBJ2-7, with D possibly TRBD1 on 5 matching bases. The CDR3 loop spans 14 amino acids. Trimming took 4 bases from V and 5 from J, leaving 15 bases between them. The CDR3, as DNA: TGTGCCAGCAGTTGGGGCCCCCGGGTCGACGAGCAGTACTTC. It codes for CASSWGPRVDEQYF.

The chain has TRBV11-2 and TRBJ2-1, with D hard to call. In germline, CDR1 is SGHAT, CDR2 FQNNGV. The CDR3 is made up of 13 amino acids. V gave up 1 base and J gave up 8 bases, with 9 bases separating them. The CDR3 loop is CASSLVVGHEQFF. The CDR3 DNA is TGTGCCAGCAGCTTAGTGGTAGGGCATGAGCAGTTCTTC.